This TCR beta chain is from a study of control samples from healthy donors and cancer patients. V gave up 7 bases and J gave up 1 base, with 11 bases separating them. Germline CDR1 and CDR2: LNHDA and SQIVND (reference sequence). The CDR3 covers 14 residues. The assay was immunoSEQ multiplex PCR, and TCRdb's table has in-frame clones only and misses some. The sample carries thousands of clones, around 70% recorded once. The sample taken for sequencing was formalin-fixed, paraffin-embedded tissue. The chain uses TRBV19 and TRBJ1-5; maybe TRBD1 (6 bases). The receptor's source is a male donor with melanoma. The CDR3 region is CASTGTTSNQPQHF. In DNA, the CDR3 is TGTGCCAGTACCGGGACAACAAGCAATCAGCCCCAGCATTTT.